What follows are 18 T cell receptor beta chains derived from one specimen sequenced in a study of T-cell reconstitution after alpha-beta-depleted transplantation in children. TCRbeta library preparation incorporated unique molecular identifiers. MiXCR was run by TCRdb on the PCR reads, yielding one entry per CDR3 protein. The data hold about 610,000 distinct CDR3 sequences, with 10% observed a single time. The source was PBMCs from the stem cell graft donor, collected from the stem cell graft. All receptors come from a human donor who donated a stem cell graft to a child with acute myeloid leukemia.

The CDR3 nucleotides read TGCAGTGCAGGGACGGGACAGAATCAGCCCCAGCATTTT. This translates into CSAGTGQNQPQHF. The rearrangement links TRBV20-1 to TRBJ1-5; 7 bases align to TRBD1. Unmatched junction bases numbered 6, after V lost 6 bases and J lost 4 bases. There are 13 residues in the CDR3. The germline CDR1 and CDR2 sequences are DFQATT and SNEGSKA (reference sequence).

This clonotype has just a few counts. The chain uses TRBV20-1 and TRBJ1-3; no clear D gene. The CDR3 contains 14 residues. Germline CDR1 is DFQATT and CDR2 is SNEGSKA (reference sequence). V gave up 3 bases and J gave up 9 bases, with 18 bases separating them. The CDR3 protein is CSARATWEGGTIYF. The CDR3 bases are TGCAGTGCTAGGGCAACTTGGGAAGGAGGCACCATATATTTT.

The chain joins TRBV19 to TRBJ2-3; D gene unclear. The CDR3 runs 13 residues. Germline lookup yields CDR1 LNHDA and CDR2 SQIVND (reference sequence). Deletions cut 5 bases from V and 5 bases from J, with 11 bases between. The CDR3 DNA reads TGTGCCAGTAGTCCCGACTGGGGAGATACGCAGTATTTT. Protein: CASSPDWGDTQYF.

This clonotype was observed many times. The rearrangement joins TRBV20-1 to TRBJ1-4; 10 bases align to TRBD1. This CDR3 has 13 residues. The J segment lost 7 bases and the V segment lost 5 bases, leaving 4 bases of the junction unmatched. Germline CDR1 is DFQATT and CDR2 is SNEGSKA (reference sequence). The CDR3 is CSAGDRGAEKLFF. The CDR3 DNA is TGCAGTGCTGGGGACAGGGGAGCTGAAAAACTGTTTTTT.

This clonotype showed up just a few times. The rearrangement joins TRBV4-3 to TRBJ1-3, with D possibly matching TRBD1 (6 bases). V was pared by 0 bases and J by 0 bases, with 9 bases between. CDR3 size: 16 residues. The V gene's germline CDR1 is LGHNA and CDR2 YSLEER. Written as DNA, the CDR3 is TGCGCCAGCAGCCAAGATCGGACAGCCTCTGGAAACACCATATATTTT. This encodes CASSQDRTASGNTIYF.

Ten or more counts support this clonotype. CDR3 in amino acids: CASSSILRLTSTDTQYF. CDR3 nucleotides: TGTGCCAGCAGTTCCATACTACGCCTAACGTCTACAGATACGCAGTATTTT. The genes are TRBV11-2 and TRBJ2-3; no clear D. Germline CDR1 and CDR2: SGHAT and FQNNGV. V lost 6 bases and J lost 3, with 22 bases in between. The CDR3 is made up of 17 amino acids.

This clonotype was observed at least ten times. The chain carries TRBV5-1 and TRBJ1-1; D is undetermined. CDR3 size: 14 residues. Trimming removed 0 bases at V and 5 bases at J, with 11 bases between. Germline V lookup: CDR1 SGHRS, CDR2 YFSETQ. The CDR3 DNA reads TGCGCCAGCAGCTTGGCAGGAAAGGGAACTGAAGCTTTCTTT. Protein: CASSLAGKGTEAFF.

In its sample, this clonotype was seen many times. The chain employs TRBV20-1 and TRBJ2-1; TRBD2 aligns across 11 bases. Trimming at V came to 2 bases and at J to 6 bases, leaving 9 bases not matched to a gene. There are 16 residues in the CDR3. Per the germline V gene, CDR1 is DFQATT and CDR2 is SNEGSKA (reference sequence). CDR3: CSARKGGSGRANEQFF. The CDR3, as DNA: TGCAGTGCTAGAAAGGGAGGTAGCGGGAGGGCCAATGAGCAGTTCTTC.

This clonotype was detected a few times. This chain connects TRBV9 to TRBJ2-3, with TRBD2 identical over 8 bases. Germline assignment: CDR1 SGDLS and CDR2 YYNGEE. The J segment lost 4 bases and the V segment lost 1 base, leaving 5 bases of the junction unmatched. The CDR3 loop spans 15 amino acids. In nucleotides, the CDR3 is TGTGCCAGCAGCGTAACCGGGAGGGGGGCAGATACGCAGTATTTT. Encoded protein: CASSVTGRGADTQYF.

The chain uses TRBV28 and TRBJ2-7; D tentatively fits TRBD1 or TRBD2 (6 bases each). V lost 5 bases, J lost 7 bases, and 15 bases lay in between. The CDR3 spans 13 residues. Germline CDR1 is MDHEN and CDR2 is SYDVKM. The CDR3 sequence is CASSVGGGSEQYF. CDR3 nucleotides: TGTGCCAGCAGTGTCGGGGGCGGGTCAGAGCAGTACTTC. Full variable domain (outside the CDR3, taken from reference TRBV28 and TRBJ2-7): DVKVTQSSRYLVKRTGEKVFLECVQDMDHENMFWYRQDPGLGLRLIYFSYDVKMKEKGDIPEGYSVSREKKERFSLILESASTNQTSMYLCASSVGGGSEQYFGPGTRLTVT.

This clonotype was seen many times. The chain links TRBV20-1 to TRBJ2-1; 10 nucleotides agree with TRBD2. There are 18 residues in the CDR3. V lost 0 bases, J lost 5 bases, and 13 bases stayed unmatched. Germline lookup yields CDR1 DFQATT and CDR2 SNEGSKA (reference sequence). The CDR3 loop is CSARDARNLAGVNNEQFF. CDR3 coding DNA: TGCAGTGCTAGAGATGCCCGAAATCTAGCGGGAGTAAACAATGAGCAGTTCTTC.

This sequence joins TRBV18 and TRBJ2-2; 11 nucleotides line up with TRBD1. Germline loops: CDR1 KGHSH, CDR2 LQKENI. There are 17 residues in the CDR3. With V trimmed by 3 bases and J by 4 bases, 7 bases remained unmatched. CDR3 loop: CASSPIGQGAVTGELFF. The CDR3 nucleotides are TGTGCCAGCTCACCGATCGGACAGGGGGCGGTCACCGGGGAGCTGTTTTTT.

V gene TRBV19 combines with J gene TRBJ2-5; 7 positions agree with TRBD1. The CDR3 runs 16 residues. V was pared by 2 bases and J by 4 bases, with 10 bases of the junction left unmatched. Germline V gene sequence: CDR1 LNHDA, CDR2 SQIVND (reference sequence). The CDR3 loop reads CASSIQGETGRETQYF. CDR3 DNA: TGTGCCAGTAGTATACAAGGGGAGACAGGGCGAGAGACCCAGTACTTC.

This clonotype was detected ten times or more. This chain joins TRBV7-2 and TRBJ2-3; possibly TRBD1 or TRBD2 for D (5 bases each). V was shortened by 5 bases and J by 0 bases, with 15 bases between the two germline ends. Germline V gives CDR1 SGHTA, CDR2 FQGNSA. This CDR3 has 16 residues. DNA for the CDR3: TGTGCCAGCAGCCCCGGTCCGGGGCCAAGCACAGATACGCAGTATTTT. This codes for CASSPGPGPSTDTQYF.

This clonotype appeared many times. In DNA, the CDR3 is TGTGCCAGCAGCGCCCGTGGGCGGGACTCGAACACCGGGGAGCTGTTTTTT. Residues: CASSARGRDSNTGELFF. The chain recombines TRBV9 with TRBJ2-2, with D possibly matching TRBD2 (6 bases). Trimming removed 3 bases at V and 0 bases at J, with 15 bases between. CDR1 SGDLS and CDR2 YYNGEE come from the germline V gene. CDR3 length: 17 residues.

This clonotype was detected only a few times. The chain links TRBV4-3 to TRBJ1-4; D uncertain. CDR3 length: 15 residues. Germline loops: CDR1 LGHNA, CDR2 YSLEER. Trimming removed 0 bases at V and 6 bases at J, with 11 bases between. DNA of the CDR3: TGCGCCAGCAGCCAAGATTTTGGAGGGTATGAAAAACTGTTTTTT. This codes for CASSQDFGGYEKLFF.

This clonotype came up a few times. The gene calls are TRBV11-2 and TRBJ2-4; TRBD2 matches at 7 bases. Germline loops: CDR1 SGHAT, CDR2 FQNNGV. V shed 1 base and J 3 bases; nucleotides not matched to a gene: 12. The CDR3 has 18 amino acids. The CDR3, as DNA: TGTGCCAGCAGCTTAGGGAGGTGGGAGGGCCCAAGCAAAAACATTCAGTACTTC. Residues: CASSLGRWEGPSKNIQYF.

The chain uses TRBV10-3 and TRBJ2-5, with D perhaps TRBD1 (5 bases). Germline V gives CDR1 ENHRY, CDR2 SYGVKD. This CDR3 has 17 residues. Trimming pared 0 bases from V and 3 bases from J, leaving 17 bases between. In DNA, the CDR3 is TGTGCCATCAGTGAGTCGAAGGGGCAGGGATTGGAAGAGACCCAGTACTTC. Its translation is CAISESKGQGLEETQYF.